The 9 T cell receptor beta chains in this list originate from one sample, sequenced in a study of B cell selection in AIRE deficiency. Conventional CD4 T cells were sorted as CD4+CD127+ cells. The repertoire was sequenced with immunoSEQ multiplex PCR; TCRdb's copy has only in-frame clones and lacks some. The sample carries 1,500 to 2,000 clones, roughly 85% recorded once. The sequenced material came from CD4+CD127+ conventional T cells sorted from PBMCs. The receptor set was obtained from a human donor in good health.

The chain carries TRBV2 and TRBJ1-5; 8 bases are a match to TRBD1. CDR3 size: 15 residues. V lost 6 bases, J lost 6 bases, and 10 bases stayed unmatched. Per the germline V gene, CDR1 is SNHLY and CDR2 is FYNNEI. The DNA for the CDR3 is TGTGCCAGCAGAGCCAGGACAGGGATGTTTCAGCCCCAGCATTTT. Its translation: CASRARTGMFQPQHF. Full variable domain (rest looked up from reference TRBV2 and TRBJ1-5): EPEVTQTPSHQVTQMGQEVILRCVPISNHLYFYWYRQILGQKVEFLVSFYNNEISEKSEIFDDQFSVERPDGSNFTLKIRSTKLEDSAMYFCASRARTGMFQPQHFGDGTRLSIL.

V is TRBV7-9 and J is TRBJ2-6; 7 bases are shared with TRBD1. Germline V gene sequence: CDR1 SEHNR, CDR2 FQNEAQ (reference sequence). Trimming at V came to 5 bases and at J to 0 bases, leaving 7 bases not matched to a gene. The CDR3 totals 17 residues. The CDR3 DNA reads TGTGCCAGCAGCCGGACAGGTTCCTACTCTGGGGCCAACGTCCTGACTTTC. Translation gives CASSRTGSYSGANVLTF.

The V call is TRBV9, the J call TRBJ1-2; D is possibly TRBD1 (6 bases). V was shortened by 0 bases and J by 3 bases, with 12 bases between the two germline ends. The CDR3 is made up of 15 amino acids. Germline V CDR1 and CDR2: SGDLS, YYNGEE. CDR3 nucleotides: TGTGCCAGCAGCGTAGCTATGGGGGCCGACTATGGCTACACCTTC. Its protein product is CASSVAMGADYGYTF.

The rearrangement uses TRBV2 and TRBJ2-2, with D unclear. This CDR3 is built from 14 residues. CDR1 and CDR2 (germline): SNHLY, FYNNEI. The V end was cut by 2 bases, the J end by 6 bases, with 10 bases between. In nucleotides, the CDR3 is TGTGCCAGCAGTGAATTAAGAACGGCCGGGGAGCTGTTTTTT. It specifies CASSELRTAGELFF. The full variable domain, rest sourced from reference TRBV2 and TRBJ2-2, is EPEVTQTPSHQVTQMGQEVILRCVPISNHLYFYWYRQILGQKVEFLVSFYNNEISEKSEIFDDQFSVERPDGSNFTLKIRSTKLEDSAMYFCASSELRTAGELFFGEGSRLTVL.

This clone was found once. The rearrangement links TRBV6-5 to TRBJ1-2; D is unclear. Germline V CDR1 and CDR2: MNHEY, SVGAGI. The CDR3 sequence is 13 residues long. The V end lost 7 bases, the J end lost 2 bases, and 11 bases lay between the germline ends. The CDR3 protein is CASNKGRNYGYTF. CDR3 DNA: TGTGCCAGCAACAAAGGGCGGAACTATGGCTACACCTTC.

This chain links TRBV6-5 with TRBJ2-1, with D perhaps matching TRBD2 (5 bases). Germline CDR1 MNHEY, CDR2 SVGAGI. The CDR3 contains 14 residues. With 8 bases removed from V and 2 bases from J, the gap between germline ends came to 13 bases. The CDR3 loop is CASGPGVPYNEQFF. CDR3 nucleotides: TGTGCCAGCGGACCCGGGGTGCCCTACAATGAGCAGTTCTTC.

This chain joins TRBV28 and TRBJ1-4; 7 bases are a match to TRBD1. The CDR3 is 16 residues long. CDR1 is MDHEN, CDR2 SYDVKM, per germline. V dropped 6 bases and J dropped 0; count of bases not matched to a gene: 7. CDR3 region: CASSSGQVATNEKLFF. Here the CDR3 DNA reads TGTGCCAGCAGCAGCGGACAGGTAGCAACTAATGAAAAACTGTTTTTT.

V is TRBV4-1 and J is TRBJ2-1; 7 positions match TRBD1. The germline V gene has CDR1 MGHRA and CDR2 YSYEKL. This CDR3 has 18 residues. The V gene end was trimmed by 2 bases and the J gene end by 8 bases; junction bases not matched to a gene: 18. The CDR3 DNA reads TGCGCCAGCAGCCAACCACAGGGGTCGGGACGCCCCAAGGATGAGCAGTTCTTC. Translation gives CASSQPQGSGRPKDEQFF.

The chain links TRBV6-5 to TRBJ2-1; either TRBD1 or TRBD2 may fit D (5 bases each). The CDR3 is 15 amino acids. Germline V gene lookup returns CDR1 MNHEY and CDR2 SVGAGI. V lost 6 bases to trimming and J lost 0 bases, with 12 bases between them. CDR3 sequence: CASRGRTSSYNEQFF. DNA for the CDR3: TGTGCCAGCAGGGGACGGACGAGCTCCTACAATGAGCAGTTCTTC.